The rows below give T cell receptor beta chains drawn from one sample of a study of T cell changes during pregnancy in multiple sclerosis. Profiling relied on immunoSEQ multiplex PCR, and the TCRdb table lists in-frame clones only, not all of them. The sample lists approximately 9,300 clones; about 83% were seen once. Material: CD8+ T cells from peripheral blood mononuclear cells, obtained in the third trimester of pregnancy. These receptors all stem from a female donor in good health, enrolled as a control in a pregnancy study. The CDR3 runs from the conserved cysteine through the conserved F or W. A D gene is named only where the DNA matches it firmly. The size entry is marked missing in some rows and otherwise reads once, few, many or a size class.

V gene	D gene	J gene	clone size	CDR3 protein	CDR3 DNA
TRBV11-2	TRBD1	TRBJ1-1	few	CASSWRDRGADTEAFF	TGTGCCAGCAGCTGGAGGGACAGGGGTGCCGACACTGAAGCTTTCTTT
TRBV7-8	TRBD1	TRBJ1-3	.	CASSEGTGLSGNTIYF	TGTGCCAGCAGCGAGGGGACAGGGCTCTCTGGAAACACCATATATTTT
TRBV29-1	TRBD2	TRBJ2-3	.	CSVEGRGVKDTQYF	TGCAGCGTTGAAGGCCGGGGGGTAAAAGATACGCAGTATTTT
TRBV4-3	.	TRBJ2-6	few	CASSETGSSGANVLTF	TGCGCCAGCAGCGAAACAGGGAGCTCTGGGGCCAACGTCCTGACTTTC
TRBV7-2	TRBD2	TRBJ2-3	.	CASMISGGGGTDTQYF	TGTGCCAGCATGATATCGGGGGGGGGAGGCACAGATACGCAGTATTTT
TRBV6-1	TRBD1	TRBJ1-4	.	CASSATSGGGEKLFF	TGTGCCAGCAGTGCAACCTCAGGGGGTGGTGAAAAACTGTTTTTT
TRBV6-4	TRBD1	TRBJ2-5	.	CASSEGTGGVETQYF	TGTGCCAGCAGTGAGGGGACAGGGGGCGTTGAGACCCAGTACTTC
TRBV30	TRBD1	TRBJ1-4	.	CAWSVPWGEPGQGAQKFEKLFF	TGTGCCTGGAGTGTACCCTGGGGTGAGCCGGGACAGGGGGCCCAGAAGTTCGAAAAACTGTTTTTT
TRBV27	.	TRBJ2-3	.	CASTSRGDTQYF	TGTGCCAGCACATCCAGGGGCGATACGCAGTATTTT
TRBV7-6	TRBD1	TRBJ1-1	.	CASSFLRQGAKTEAFF	TGTGCCAGCAGCTTCTTACGACAGGGGGCTAAGACTGAAGCTTTCTTT
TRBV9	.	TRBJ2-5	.	CASSRGGTKTQYF	TGTGCCAGCAGCAGGGGGGGGACGAAGACCCAGTACTTC
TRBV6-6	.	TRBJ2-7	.	CASSYYEENEQYF	TGTGCCAGCAGTTACTATGAGGAAAACGAGCAGTACTTC
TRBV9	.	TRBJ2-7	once	CASSVDAGNYEQYF	TGTGCCAGCAGCGTAGATGCAGGGAACTACGAGCAGTACTTC
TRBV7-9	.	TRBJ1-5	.	CASSPSQGQPQHF	TGTGCCAGCAGCCCCAGCCAGGGGCAGCCCCAGCATTTT
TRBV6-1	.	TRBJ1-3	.	CASHWDIASGNTIYF	TGTGCCAGCCACTGGGACATTGCCTCTGGAAACACCATATATTTT
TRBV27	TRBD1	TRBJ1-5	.	CASSPRDRGNQPQHF	TGTGCCAGCAGTCCCCGGGACAGGGGCAATCAGCCCCAGCATTTT
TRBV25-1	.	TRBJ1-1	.	CASSELETYTEAFF	TGTGCCAGCAGTGAATTAGAAACTTACACTGAAGCTTTCTTT
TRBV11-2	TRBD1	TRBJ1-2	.	CASSQPGTANYGYTF	TGTGCCAGCAGCCAACCCGGGACAGCTAACTATGGCTACACCTTC
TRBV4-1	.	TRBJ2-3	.	CASSQEGRGGTDTQYF	TGCGCCAGCAGCCAAGAGGGCAGGGGAGGCACAGATACGCAGTATTTT
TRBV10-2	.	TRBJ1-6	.	CASSESWQGVSPLHF	TGCGCCAGCAGTGAGTCATGGCAGGGCGTTTCACCCCTCCACTTT
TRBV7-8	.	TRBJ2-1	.	CASSSTWRGNEQFF	TGTGCCAGCAGCTCAACTTGGAGGGGCAATGAGCAGTTCTTC
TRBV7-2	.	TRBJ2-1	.	CASSGLAYNEQFF	TGTGCCAGCAGCGGACTGGCTTACAATGAGCAGTTCTTC
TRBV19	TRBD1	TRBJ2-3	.	CASTSGTGATDTQYF	TGTGCCAGTACCAGCGGGACAGGGGCCACAGATACGCAGTATTTT
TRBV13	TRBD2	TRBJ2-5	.	CASSLVLAGVETQYF	TGTGCCAGCAGCTTAGTCCTAGCGGGGGTTGAGACCCAGTACTTC
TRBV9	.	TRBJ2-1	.	CASSVGLTGVDEQFF	TGTGCCAGCAGCGTGGGGTTGACGGGGGTCGATGAGCAGTTCTTC
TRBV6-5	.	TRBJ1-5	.	CASSYGQSNQPQHF	TGTGCCAGCAGTTATGGACAGAGCAATCAGCCCCAGCATTTT
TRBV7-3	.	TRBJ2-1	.	CASSSEGPSYNEQFF	TGTGCCAGCAGCTCGGAGGGTCCCTCCTACAATGAGCAGTTCTTC
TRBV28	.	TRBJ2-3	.	CASSRTISTFTDTQYF	TGTGCCAGCAGTCGAACTATCTCGACTTTCACAGATACGCAGTATTTT
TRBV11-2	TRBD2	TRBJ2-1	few	CASRGTTYNEQFF	TGTGCCAGCAGAGGGACTACCTACAATGAGCAGTTCTTC
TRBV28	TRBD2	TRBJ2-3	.	CASSFGLAGGLVTDTQYF	TGTGCCAGCAGTTTTGGACTAGCGGGAGGGCTGGTCACAGATACGCAGTATTTT
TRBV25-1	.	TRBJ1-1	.	CASGDFGGTEAFF	TGTGCCAGCGGGGATTTTGGAGGCACTGAAGCTTTCTTT
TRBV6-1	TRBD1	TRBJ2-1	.	CASSPTGDSYNEQFF	TGTGCCAGCAGCCCCACAGGGGACTCCTACAATGAGCAGTTCTTC
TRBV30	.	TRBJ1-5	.	CAWSEGVGAQPQHF	TGTGCCTGGAGTGAGGGGGTGGGGGCTCAGCCCCAGCATTTT
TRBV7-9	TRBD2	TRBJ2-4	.	CASSPPGLAGGDIQYF	TGTGCCAGCAGTCCACCGGGACTAGCGGGAGGGGACATTCAGTACTTC
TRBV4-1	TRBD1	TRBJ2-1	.	CASSQDSRTGPYNEQFF	TGCGCCAGCAGCCAAGATTCAAGGACAGGGCCCTACAATGAGCAGTTCTTC
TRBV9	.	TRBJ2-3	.	CASSVPSGADTQYF	TGTGCCAGCAGCGTTCCATCCGGGGCAGATACGCAGTATTTT
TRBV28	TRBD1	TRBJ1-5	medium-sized	CASSSSHQAGQGGDQPQHF	TGTGCCAGCAGTTCCTCCCATCAAGCGGGACAGGGCGGGGATCAGCCCCAGCATTTT
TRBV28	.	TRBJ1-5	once	CASSSPPGQLQPQHF	TGTGCCAGCAGTTCCCCGCCCGGACAGCTCCAGCCCCAGCATTTT
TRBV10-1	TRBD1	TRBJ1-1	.	CASSWDREVTEAFF	TGCGCCAGCAGTTGGGACAGGGAGGTCACTGAAGCTTTCTTT
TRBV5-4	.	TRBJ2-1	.	CASSLNNEQFF	TGTGCCAGCAGCCTAAACAATGAGCAGTTCTTC
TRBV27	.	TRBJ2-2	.	CASSLWNRVAGELFF	TGTGCCAGCAGTTTATGGAACAGGGTCGCCGGGGAGCTGTTTTTT
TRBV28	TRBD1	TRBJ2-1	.	CASSPSRQGSSVDEQFF	TGTGCCAGCAGTCCCTCCCGACAGGGTAGCTCCGTTGATGAGCAGTTCTTC
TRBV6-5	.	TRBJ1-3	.	CASSAQGAGNTIYF	TGTGCCAGCAGTGCACAGGGAGCTGGAAACACCATATATTTT
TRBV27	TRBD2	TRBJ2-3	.	CASSFKLAGNIDTQYF	TGTGCCAGCAGTTTTAAACTAGCGGGAAATATAGATACGCAGTATTTT
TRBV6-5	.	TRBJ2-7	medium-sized	CASSYGQSSYEQYF	TGTGCCAGCAGTTACGGGCAGTCCTCCTACGAGCAGTACTTC
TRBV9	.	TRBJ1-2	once	CASSVAQGMSAGIVGYTF	TGTGCCAGCAGCGTAGCGCAGGGGATGTCAGCAGGCATCGTTGGCTACACCTTC
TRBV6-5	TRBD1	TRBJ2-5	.	CASSYGDRGETQYF	TGTGCCAGCAGTTACGGGGACAGGGGAGAGACCCAGTACTTC
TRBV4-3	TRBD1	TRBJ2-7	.	CASSQDSGTGSYEQYF	TGCGCCAGCAGCCAAGATTCCGGGACAGGCTCCTACGAGCAGTACTTC
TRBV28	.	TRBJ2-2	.	CASSGRGTGELFF	TGTGCCAGCAGTGGGCGGGGCACCGGGGAGCTGTTTTTT
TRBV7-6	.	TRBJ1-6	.	CASSLREGTQDSPLHF	TGTGCCAGCAGCCTAAGGGAGGGGACCCAGGATTCACCCCTCCACTTT
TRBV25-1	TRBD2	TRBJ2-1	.	CASSEPGGRGNEQFF	TGTGCCAGCAGTGAGCCGGGGGGACGGGGCAATGAGCAGTTCTTC
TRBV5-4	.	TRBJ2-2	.	CASSLYRGREELFF	TGTGCCAGCAGCTTGTACCGGGGTCGGGAGGAGCTGTTTTTT
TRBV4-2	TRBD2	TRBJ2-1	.	CASSTSRTSGGPDEQFF	TGTGCCAGCAGCACTTCCCGGACTAGCGGGGGGCCGGATGAGCAGTTCTTC
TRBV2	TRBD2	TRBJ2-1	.	CASTPGTSGGPSSYNEQFF	TGTGCCAGCACCCCCGGGACTAGCGGGGGGCCCAGCTCCTACAATGAGCAGTTCTTC
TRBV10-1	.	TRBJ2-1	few	CASSYIEQFF	TGCGCCAGCAGTTATATTGAGCAGTTCTTC